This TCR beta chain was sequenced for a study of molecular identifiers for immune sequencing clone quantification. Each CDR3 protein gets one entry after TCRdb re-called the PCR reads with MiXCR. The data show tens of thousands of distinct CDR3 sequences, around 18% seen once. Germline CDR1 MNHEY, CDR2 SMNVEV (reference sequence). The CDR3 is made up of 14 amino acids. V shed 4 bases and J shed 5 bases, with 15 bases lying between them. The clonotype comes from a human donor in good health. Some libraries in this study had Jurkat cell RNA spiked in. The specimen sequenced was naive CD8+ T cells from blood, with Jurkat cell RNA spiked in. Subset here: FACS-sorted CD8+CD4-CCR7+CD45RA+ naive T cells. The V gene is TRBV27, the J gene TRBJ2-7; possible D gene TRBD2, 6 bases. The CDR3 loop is CASSSYGGDHEQYF. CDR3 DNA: TGTGCCAGCAGTTCATACGGGGGTGATCACGAGCAGTACTTC.